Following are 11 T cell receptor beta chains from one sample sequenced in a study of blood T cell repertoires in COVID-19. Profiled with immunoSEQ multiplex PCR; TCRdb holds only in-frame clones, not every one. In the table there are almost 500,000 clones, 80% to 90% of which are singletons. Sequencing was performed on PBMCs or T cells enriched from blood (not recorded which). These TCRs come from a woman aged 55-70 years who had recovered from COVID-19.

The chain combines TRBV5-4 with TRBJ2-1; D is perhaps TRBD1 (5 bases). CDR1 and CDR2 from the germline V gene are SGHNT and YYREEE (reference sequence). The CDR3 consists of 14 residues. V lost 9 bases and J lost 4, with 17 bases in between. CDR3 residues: CAITLRDSYNEQFF. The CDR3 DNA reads TGTGCCATCACGCTCCGAGACAGTTACAATGAGCAGTTCTTC. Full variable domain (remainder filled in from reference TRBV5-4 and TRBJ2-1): ETGVTQSPTHLIKTRGQQVTLRCSSQSGHNTVSWYQQALGQGPQFIFQYYREEENGRGNFPPRFSGLQFPNYSSELNVNALELDDSALYLCAITLRDSYNEQFFGPGTRLTVL.

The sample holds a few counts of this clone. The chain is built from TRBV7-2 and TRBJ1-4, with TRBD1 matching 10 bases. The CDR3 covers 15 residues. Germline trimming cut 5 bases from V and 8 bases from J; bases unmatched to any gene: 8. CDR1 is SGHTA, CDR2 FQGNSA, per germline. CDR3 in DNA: TGTGCCAGCAGCCCCCTAGGGACAGGGGAAGAAAAACTGTTTTTT. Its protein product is CASSPLGTGEEKLFF.

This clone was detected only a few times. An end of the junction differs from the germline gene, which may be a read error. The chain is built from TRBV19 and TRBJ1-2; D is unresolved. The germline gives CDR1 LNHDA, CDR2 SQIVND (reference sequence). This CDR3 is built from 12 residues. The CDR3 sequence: CASSIGGLGYTF. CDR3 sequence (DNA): TGTGCCAGCAGTATAGGAGGGCTCGGCTACACCTTC.

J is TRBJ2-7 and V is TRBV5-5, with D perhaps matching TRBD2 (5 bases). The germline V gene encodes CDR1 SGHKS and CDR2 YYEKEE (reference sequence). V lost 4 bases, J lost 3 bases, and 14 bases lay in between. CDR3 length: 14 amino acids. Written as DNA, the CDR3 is TGTGCCAGCAGCACCAAACCCGGGGACTACGAGCAGTACTTC. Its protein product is CASSTKPGDYEQYF.

CDR3 coding DNA: TGTGCCAGCAGCTTATTGGGACAGTGGCATGAGCCCCAGCATTTT. Translating gives CASSLLGQWHEPQHF. The chain employs TRBV7-2 and TRBJ1-5; 7 bases match TRBD1. V lost 2 bases and J lost 8; bases outside the gene matches: 9. This CDR3 has 15 amino acids. Per germline, CDR1 SGHTA and CDR2 FQGNSA.

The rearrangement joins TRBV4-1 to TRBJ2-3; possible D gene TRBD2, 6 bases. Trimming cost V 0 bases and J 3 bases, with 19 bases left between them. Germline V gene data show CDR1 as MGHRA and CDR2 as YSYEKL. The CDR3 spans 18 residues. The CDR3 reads CASSQEGARGGMTDTQYF. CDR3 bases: TGCGCCAGCAGCCAAGAAGGGGCCCGGGGAGGCATGACAGATACGCAGTATTTT.

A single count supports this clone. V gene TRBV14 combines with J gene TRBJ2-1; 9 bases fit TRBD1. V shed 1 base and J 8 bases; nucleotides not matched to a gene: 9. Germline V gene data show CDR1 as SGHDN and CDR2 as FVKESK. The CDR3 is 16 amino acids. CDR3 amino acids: CASSQAWGQGIDEQFF. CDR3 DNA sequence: TGTGCCAGCAGCCAAGCATGGGGACAGGGTATCGATGAGCAGTTCTTC.

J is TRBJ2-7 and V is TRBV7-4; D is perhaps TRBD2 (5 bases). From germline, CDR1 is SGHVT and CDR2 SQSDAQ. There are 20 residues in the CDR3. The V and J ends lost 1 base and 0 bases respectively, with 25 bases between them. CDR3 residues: CASSLGFPGHRDPGSYEQYV. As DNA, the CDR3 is TGTGCCAGCAGCTTAGGATTTCCGGGTCATCGGGATCCAGGCTCCTACGAGCAGTACGTC.

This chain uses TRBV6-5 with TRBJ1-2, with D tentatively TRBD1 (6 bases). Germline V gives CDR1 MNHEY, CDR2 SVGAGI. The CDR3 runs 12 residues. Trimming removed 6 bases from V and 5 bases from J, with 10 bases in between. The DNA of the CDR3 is TGTGCCAGCAGGGACAGACCGTATGGCTACACCTTC. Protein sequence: CASRDRPYGYTF.

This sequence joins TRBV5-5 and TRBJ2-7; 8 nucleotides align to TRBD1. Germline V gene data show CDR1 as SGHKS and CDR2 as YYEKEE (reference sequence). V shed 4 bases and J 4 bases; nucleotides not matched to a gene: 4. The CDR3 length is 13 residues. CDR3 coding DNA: TGTGCCAGCAGCCCGACAGGGGAGTACGAGCAGTACTTC. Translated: CASSPTGEYEQYF.

The CDR3: CASSLGGDSNQPQHF. CDR3 in DNA: TGCGCCAGCAGCCTAGGGGGGGATAGCAATCAGCCCCAGCATTTT. The chain employs TRBV4-1 and TRBJ1-5, with a weak D call TRBD1 (6 bases). With 4 bases removed from V and 0 bases from J, the gap between germline ends came to 10 bases. This CDR3 is 15 amino acids long. CDR1 MGHRA and CDR2 YSYEKL come from the germline V gene.